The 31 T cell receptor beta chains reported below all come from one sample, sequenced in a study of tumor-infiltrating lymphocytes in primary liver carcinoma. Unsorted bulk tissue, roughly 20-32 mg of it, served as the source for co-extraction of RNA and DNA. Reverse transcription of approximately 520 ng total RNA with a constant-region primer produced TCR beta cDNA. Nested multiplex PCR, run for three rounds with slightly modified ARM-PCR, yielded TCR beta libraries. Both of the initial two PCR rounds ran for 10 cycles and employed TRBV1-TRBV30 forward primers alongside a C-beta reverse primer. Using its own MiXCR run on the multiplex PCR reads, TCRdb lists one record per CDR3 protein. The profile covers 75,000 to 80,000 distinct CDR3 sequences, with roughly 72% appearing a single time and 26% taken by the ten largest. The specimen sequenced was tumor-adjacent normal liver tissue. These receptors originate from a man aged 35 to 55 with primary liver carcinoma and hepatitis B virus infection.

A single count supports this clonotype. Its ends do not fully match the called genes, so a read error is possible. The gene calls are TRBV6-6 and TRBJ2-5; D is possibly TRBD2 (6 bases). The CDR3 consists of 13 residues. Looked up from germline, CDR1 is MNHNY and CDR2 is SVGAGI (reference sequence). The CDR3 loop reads CVSSTTVRETQNF. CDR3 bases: TGTGTCAGCAGTACGACGGTCCGGGAGACCCAGAACTTC.

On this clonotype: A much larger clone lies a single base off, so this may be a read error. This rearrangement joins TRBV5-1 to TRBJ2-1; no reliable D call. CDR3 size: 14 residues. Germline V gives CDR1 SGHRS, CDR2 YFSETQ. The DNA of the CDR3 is TGCGCCAGCAGCTTGGAGTCCATTTACATTGAGCAGTTCTTC. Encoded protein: CASSLESIYIEQFF. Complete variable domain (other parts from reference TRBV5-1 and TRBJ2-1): KAGVTQTPRYLIKTRGQQVTLSCSPISGHRSVSWYQQTPGQGLQFLFEYFSETQRNKGNFPGRFSGRQFSNSRSEMNVSTLELGDSALYLCASSLESIYIEQFFGPGTRLTVL.

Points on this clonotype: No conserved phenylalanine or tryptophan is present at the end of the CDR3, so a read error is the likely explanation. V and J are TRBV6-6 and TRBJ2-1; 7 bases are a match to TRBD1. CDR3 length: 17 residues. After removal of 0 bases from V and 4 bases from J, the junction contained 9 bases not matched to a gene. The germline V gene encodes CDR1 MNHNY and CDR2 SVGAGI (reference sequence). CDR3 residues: CASSYSATRGIYNEQFL. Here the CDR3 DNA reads TGTGCCAGCAGTTACTCCGCGACCAGGGGGATATACAATGAGCAGTTCTTA.

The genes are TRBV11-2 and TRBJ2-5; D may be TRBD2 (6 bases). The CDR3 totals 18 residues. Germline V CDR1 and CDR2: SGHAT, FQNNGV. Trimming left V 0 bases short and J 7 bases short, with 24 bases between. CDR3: CASSLDPWSIGRGRTQYF. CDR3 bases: TGTGCCAGCAGCTTAGATCCGTGGTCTATCGGGAGAGGAAGGACCCAGTACTTC.

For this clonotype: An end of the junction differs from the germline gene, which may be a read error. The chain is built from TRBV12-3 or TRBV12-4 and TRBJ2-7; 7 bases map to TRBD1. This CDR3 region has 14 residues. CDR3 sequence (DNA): TGTGTCAGCAGTTTAGGGGGCAATACCTACGAGCAGTACTTC. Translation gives CVSSLGGNTYEQYF.

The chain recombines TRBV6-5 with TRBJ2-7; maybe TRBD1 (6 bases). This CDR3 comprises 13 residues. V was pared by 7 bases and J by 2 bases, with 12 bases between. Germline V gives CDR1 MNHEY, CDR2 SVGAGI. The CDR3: CASTGQRAYEQYF. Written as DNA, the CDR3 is TGTGCCAGCACAGGACAGAGGGCCTACGAGCAGTACTTC.

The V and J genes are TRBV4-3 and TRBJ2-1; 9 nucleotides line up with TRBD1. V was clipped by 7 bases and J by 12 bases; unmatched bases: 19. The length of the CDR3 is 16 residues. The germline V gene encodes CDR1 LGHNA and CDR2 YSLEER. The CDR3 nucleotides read TGCGCCAGCATCCGCTTCTCCGGGACAGGGATGCAAGGGCAGTTCTTC. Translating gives CASIRFSGTGMQGQFF.

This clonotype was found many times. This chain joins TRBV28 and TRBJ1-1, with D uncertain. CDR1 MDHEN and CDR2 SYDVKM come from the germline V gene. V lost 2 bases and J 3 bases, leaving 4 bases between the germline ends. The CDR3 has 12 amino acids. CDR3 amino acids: CASSLEYTEAFF. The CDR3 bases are TGTGCCAGCAGTTTAGAGTACACTGAAGCTTTCTTT.

CDR3 nucleotide sequence: TGTGCCAGCAGCCAAGACTGGCAGATCTCTGGGGCCAACGTCCTGACTTTC. Its translation: CASSQDWQISGANVLTF. This chain uses TRBV4-2 with TRBJ2-6; D is ambiguous. Trimming stripped 0 bases from V and 0 bases from J, with 9 bases between. The CDR3 runs to 17 residues. CDR1 LGHNA and CDR2 YNFKEQ come from the germline V gene.

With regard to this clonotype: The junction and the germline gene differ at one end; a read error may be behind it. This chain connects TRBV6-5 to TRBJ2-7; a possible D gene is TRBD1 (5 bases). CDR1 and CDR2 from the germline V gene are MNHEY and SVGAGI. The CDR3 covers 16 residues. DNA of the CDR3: TGTACCAGCAGTTACTCCCAATCGTCAGGGTCCTACGGGCAGTACTTC. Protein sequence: CTSSYSQSSGSYGQYF.

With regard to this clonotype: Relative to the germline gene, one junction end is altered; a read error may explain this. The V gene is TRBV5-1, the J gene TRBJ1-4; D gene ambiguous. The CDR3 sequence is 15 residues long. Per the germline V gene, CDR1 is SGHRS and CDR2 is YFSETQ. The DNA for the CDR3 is TGCGCCAGCAGCTTGGGGGCAGATACTAATGAAAGACTGTTTTTT. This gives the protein CASSLGADTNERLFF.

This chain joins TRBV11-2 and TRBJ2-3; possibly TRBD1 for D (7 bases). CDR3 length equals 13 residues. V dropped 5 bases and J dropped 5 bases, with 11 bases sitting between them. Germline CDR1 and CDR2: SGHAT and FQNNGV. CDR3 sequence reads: CASSEQGGDTQYF. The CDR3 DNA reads TGTGCCAGCAGCGAGCAGGGGGGAGATACGCAGTATTTT. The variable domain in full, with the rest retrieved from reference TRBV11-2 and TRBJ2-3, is EAGVAQSPRYKIIEKRQSVAFWCNPISGHATLYWYQQILGQGPKLLIQFQNNGVVDDSQLPKDRFSAERLKGVDSTLKIQPAKLEDSAVYLCASSEQGGDTQYFGPGTRLTVL.

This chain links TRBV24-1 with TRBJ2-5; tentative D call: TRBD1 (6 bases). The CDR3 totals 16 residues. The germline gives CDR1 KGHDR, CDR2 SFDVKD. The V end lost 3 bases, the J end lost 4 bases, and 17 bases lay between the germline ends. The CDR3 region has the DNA TGTGCCACCAGTGATAACTTAGGGGGAATCGGAGAGACCCAGTACTTC. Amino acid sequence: CATSDNLGGIGETQYF.

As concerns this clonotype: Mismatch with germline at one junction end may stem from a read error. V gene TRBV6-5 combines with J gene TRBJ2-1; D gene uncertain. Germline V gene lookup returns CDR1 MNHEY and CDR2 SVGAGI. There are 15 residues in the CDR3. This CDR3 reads CASSYGSNFSNEHFF. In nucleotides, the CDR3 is TGTGCCAGCAGTTACGGAAGTAACTTTAGCAATGAGCATTTCTTC.

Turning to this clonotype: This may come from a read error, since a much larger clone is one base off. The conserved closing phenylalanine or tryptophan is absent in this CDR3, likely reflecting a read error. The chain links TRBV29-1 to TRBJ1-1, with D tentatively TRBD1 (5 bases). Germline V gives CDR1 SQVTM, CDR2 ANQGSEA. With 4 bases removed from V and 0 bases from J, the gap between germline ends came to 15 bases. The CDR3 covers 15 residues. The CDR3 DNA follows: TGCAGCGTTGGTAGGGGCTGGGGGATGAACACTGAAGCTTTCTAT. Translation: CSVGRGWGMNTEAFY.

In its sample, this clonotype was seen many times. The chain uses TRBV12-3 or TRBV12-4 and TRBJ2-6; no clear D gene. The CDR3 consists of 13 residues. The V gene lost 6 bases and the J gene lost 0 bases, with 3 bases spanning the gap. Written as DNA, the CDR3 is TGTGCCAGCAGCCCCTCTGGGGCCAACGTCCTGACTTTC. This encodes CASSPSGANVLTF.

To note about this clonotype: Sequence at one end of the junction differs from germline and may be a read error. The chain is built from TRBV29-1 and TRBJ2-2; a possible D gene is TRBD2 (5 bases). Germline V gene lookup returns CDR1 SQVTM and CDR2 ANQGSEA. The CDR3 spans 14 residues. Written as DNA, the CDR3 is TGCGGCGTTGTAACGGGGTCCGACACCGGGGAGCTGTTTTTT. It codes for CGVVTGSDTGELFF.

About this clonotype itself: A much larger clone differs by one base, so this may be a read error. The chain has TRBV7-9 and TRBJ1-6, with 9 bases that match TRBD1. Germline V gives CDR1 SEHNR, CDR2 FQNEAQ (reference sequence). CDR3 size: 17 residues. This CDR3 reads CPSSSYATGGARSPLHF. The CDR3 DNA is TGTCCCAGCAGCTCCTACGCCACAGGGGGCGCACGGTCACCCCTCCACTTT.

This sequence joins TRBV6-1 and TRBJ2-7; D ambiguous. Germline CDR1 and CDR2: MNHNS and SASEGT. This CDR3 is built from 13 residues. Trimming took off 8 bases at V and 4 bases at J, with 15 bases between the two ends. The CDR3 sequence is CASSLAVRYEQYF. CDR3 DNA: TGTGCCAGCTCACTGGCGGTCAGGTACGAGCAGTACTTC.

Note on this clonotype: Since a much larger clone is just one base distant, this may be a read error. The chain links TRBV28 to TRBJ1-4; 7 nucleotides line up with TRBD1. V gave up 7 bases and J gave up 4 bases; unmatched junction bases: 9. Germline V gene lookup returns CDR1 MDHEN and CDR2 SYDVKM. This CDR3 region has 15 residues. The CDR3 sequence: CASNPTGNVNEKLFF. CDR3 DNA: TGTGCCAGCAATCCGACAGGGAACGTTAATGAAAAACTGTTTTTT.

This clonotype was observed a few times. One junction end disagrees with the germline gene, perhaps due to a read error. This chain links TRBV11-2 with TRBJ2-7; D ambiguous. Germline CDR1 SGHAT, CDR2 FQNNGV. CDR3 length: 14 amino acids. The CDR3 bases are TGTGCCCGCAGTTTAACGGACGCTGCCTACGAGCAGTACTTC. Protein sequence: CARSLTDAAYEQYF.

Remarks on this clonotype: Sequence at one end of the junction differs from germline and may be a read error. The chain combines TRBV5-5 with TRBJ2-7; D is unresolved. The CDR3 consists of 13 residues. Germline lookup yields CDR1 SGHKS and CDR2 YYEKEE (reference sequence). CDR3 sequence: CVSNFDITYEQYF. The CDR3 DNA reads TGTGTCAGCAACTTTGACATCACCTACGAGCAGTACTTC.

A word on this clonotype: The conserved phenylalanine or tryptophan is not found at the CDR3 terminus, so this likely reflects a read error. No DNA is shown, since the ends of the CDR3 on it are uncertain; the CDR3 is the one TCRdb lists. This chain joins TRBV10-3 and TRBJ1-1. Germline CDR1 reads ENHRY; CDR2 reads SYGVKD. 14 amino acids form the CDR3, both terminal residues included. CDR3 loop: CAINEPKKHTEVFL.

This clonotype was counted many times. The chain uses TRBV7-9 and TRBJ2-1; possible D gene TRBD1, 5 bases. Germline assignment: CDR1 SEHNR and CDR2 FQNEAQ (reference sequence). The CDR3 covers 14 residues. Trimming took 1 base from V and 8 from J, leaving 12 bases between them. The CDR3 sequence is CASSLGNTGDEQFF. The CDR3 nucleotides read TGTGCCAGCAGCTTAGGAAATACAGGCGATGAGCAGTTCTTC.

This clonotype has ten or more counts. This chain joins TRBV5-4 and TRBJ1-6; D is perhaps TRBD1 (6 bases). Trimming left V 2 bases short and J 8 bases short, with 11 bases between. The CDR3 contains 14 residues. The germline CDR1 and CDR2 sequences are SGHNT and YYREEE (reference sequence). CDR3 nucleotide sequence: TGTGCCAGCAGCTTATCCGGGGGCTATTCACCCCTCCACTTT. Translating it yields CASSLSGGYSPLHF.

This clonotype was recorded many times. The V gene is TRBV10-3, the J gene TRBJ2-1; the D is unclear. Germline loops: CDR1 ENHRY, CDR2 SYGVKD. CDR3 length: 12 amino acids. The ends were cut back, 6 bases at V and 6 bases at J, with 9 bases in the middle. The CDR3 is CAISWKANEQFF. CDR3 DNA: TGTGCCATCAGCTGGAAGGCCAATGAGCAGTTCTTC.

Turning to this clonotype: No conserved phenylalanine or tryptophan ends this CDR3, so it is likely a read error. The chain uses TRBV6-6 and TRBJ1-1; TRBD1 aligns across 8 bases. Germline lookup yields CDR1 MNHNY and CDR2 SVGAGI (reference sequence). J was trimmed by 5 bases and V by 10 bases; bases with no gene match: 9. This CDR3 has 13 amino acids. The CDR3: CANSTGGTTEAFS. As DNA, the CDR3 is TGTGCCAACAGCACAGGGGGGACTACTGAAGCTTTCTCT.

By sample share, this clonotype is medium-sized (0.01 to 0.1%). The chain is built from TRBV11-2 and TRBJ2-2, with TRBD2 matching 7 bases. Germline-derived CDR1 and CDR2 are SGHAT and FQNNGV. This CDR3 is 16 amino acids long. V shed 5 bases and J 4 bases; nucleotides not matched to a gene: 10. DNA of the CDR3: TGTGCCAGCAGCGCTCCCGTGGTAGCGGGCACCGGGGAGCTGTTTTTT. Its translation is CASSAPVVAGTGELFF.

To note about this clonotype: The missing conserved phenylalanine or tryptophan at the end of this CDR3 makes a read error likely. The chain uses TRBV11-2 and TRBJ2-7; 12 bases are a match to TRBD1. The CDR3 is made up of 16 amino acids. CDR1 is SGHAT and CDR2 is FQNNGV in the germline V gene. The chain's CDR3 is CASSLTGTGGDYGQYS. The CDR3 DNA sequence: TGTGCCAGCAGCCTTACCGGGACAGGGGGCGACTACGGGCAGTACTCC.

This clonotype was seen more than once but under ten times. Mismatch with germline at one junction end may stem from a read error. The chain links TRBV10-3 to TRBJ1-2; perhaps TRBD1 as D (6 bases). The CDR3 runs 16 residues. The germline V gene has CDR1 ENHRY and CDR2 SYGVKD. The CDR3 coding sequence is TGTGCCGTCAGTAGGGACATAGTCGAAGCTAACTATGGCTACACCTTC. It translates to CAVSRDIVEANYGYTF.

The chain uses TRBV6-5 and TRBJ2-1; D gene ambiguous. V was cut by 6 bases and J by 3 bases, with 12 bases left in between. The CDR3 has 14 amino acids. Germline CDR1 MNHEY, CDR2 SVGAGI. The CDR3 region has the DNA TGTGCCAGCAGGCCCGGAGTTAGCTACAATGAGCAGTTCTTC. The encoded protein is CASRPGVSYNEQFF.